This T cell receptor beta chain was recovered during a study of T cell changes during pregnancy in multiple sclerosis. Using immunoSEQ multiplex PCR, the repertoire was profiled, and TCRdb retains in-frame clones only, with some absent. The sample contains more than 50,000 clones, approximately 92% of which appear only once. CDR3 size: 15 residues. Germline V CDR1 and CDR2: KGHSH, LQKENI. Trimming cost V 6 bases and J 5 bases, with 14 bases left between them. Material: peripheral blood, obtained after pregnancy. The sequence was obtained from a female donor in good health, enrolled as a control in a pregnancy study. V gene TRBV18 combines with J gene TRBJ1-6; D remains unclear. In DNA form, the CDR3 reads TGTGCCAGCTCTCGACTTCCCCCAAATAATTCACCCCTCCACTTT. The encoded protein is CASSRLPPNNSPLHF.